The rows below give T cell receptor beta chains drawn from one sample of a study of blood T cell repertoires in COVID-19. Repertoires were generated with immunoSEQ multiplex PCR, while TCRdb's copy carries only in-frame clones and drops some. The data show about 200,000 clones, with 70% to 90% seen just once and around a sixth held by the top ten. The sequencing input was peripheral blood. The receptors stem from a person between 65 and 80 years old with COVID-19, enrolled during active disease. CDR3s include the opening cysteine and the closing phenylalanine or tryptophan. The D gene is left open where the match is weak. Part of the rows lack a size; the others show once, few, many or a class for expanded clones.

j_call	d_call	cdr3_length	v_call	clone_size	cdr3_nt	cdr3_aa
TRBJ2-7	-	15	TRBV9	few	TGTGCCAGCAGCCCAGCACAGGGACCCACCTACGAGCAGTACTTC	CASSPAQGPTYEQYF
TRBJ2-2	TRBD1	16	TRBV3-1/TRBV3-2	-	TGTGCCAGCAGCCGAAGAGGGGGCCGGAACACCGGGGAGCTGTTTTTT	CASSRRGGRNTGELFF
TRBJ2-1	TRBD2	16	TRBV11-3	-	TGTGCCAGCAGCTCTCGGGGCGGGACTAGTTTAAACGAGCAGTTCTTC	CASSSRGGTSLNEQFF
TRBJ2-3	-	12	TRBV7-9	-	TGTGCCAGCAGCTTCGGTACAGATACGCAGTATTTT	CASSFGTDTQYF
TRBJ2-3	TRBD2	16	TRBV19	-	TGTGCCAGTAGTATCGGGACTAGCGGGAGATCAGATACGCAGTATTTT	CASSIGTSGRSDTQYF
TRBJ1-2	TRBD1	13	TRBV7-9	-	TGTGCCAGCAGCTCCGGACAGGTCTATGGCTACACCTTC	CASSSGQVYGYTF
TRBJ2-7	-	14	TRBV6-2/TRBV6-3	-	TGTGCCAGCAGTAGACATACTGAGAACTACGAGCAGTACTTC	CASSRHTENYEQYF
TRBJ2-3	-	12	TRBV3-1/TRBV3-2	-	TGTGCCAGCAGCCAGGATACCCTGAGGGAGTATTTT	CASSQDTLREYF
TRBJ1-5	-	15	TRBV24-1	-	TGTGCCACCAGTGACTCCCGACAGGGCAATCAGCCCCAGCATTTT	CATSDSRQGNQPQHF
TRBJ1-5	TRBD1	15	TRBV6-2/TRBV6-3	-	TGTGCCAGCAGCTTAGTCACAGGGGGTTATCAGCCCCAGCATTTT	CASSLVTGGYQPQHF
TRBJ2-7	-	11	TRBV28	-	TGTGCCAGCAGTTTGTGGGCCGAGCAGTACTTC	CASSLWAEQYF
TRBJ1-2	TRBD1	15	TRBV13	-	TGTGCCAGCAGCGTCCGGGACAGGGTTAGGTATGGCTACACCTTC	CASSVRDRVRYGYTF
TRBJ1-2	TRBD1	13	TRBV5-1	-	TGCGCCAGCAGTAGGGACAGCCTCTATGGCTACACCTTC	CASSRDSLYGYTF
TRBJ2-2	-	16	TRBV6-5	-	TGTGCCAGCAGTTACTCACTGGGACAAGACACCGGGGAGCTGTTTTTT	CASSYSLGQDTGELFF
TRBJ2-2	-	15	TRBV28	-	TGTGCCACCATACCCGTGGGCTACCACACCGGGGAGCTGTTTTTT	CATIPVGYHTGELFF
TRBJ2-7	TRBD2	14	TRBV7-2	-	TGTGCCAGCAGCTTACCAGCGGGAGTCGGCGAGCAGTACTTC	CASSLPAGVGEQYF
TRBJ2-2	-	18	TRBV19	-	TGTGCCAGTAGCCCTCCCATGGGGGGAAAAGCGAACACCGGGGAGCTGTTTTTT	CASSPPMGGKANTGELFF
TRBJ2-7	-	15	TRBV5-1	-	TGCGCCAGCAGCTGGACAGACACCAGCTCCTACGAGCAGTACTTC	CASSWTDTSSYEQYF
TRBJ1-3	-	16	TRBV5-4	-	TGTGCCAGCAGCTTGGAGGCAGGGGTGTTCGGAAACACCATATATTTT	CASSLEAGVFGNTIYF
TRBJ1-2	-	12	TRBV27	-	TGTGCCAGCCGGGGGACGGCGGGCGGCTACACCTTC	CASRGTAGGYTF
TRBJ2-1	-	14	TRBV15	-	TGTGCCACCAGCAGAGGGGGGCAGGACAATGAGCAGTTCTTC	CATSRGGQDNEQFF
TRBJ2-3	TRBD2	14	TRBV28	-	TGTGCCAGCAGAGTGGGAGGGACCACAGATACGCAGTATTTT	CASRVGGTTDTQYF
TRBJ2-1	-	13	TRBV29-1	-	TGCAGCGTTGGCGTAGCGGTCTACAATGAGCAGTTCTTC	CSVGVAVYNEQFF
TRBJ1-6	-	13	TRBV6-4	-	TGTGCCAGCAGTGACTCGAGAGTTTCACCCCTCCACTTT	CASSDSRVSPLHF
TRBJ1-1	TRBD1	16	TRBV28	-	TGTGCCAGCAGGGCAGGGGGGTGGAATCGGAACACTGAAGCTTTCTTT	CASRAGGWNRNTEAFF
TRBJ2-1	-	16	TRBV5-1	-	TGCGCCAGCAGCTTGGCCCCAGGACAGCAATACAATGAGCAGTTCTTC	CASSLAPGQQYNEQFF
TRBJ2-7	-	15	TRBV14	-	TGTGCCAGCAGCCAGAGGGGGGGGAACCCCCACGAGCAGTACTTC	CASSQRGGNPHEQYF
TRBJ1-2	-	11	TRBV5-4	-	TGTGCCAGCAGCGCCGGGGGGAACTACACCTTC	CASSAGGNYTF